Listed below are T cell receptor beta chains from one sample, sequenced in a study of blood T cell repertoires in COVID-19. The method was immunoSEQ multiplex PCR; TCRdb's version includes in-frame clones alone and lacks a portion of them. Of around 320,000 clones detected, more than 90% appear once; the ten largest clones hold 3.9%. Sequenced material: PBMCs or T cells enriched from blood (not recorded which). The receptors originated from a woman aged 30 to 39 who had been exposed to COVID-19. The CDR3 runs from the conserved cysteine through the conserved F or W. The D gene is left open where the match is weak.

CDR3aa: CASSPDQVLNSPLHF
v_gene: TRBV7-8
len: 15
j_gene: TRBJ1-6
d_gene: NA

CDR3aa: CASSLTYRGGLDTQYF
v_gene: TRBV13
len: 16
j_gene: TRBJ2-3
d_gene: TRBD1

CDR3aa: CASSAAVLANVLTF
v_gene: TRBV2
len: 14
j_gene: TRBJ2-6
d_gene: NA

CDR3aa: CASSRDYNEQFF
v_gene: TRBV12-3/TRBV12-4
len: 12
j_gene: TRBJ2-1
d_gene: NA

CDR3aa: CASRLGTGDTEAFF
v_gene: TRBV10-2
len: 14
j_gene: TRBJ1-1
d_gene: TRBD1

CDR3aa: CASSLETGVVEAFF
v_gene: TRBV5-1
len: 14
j_gene: TRBJ1-1
d_gene: TRBD1

CDR3aa: CAIMAGIPSYEQYF
v_gene: TRBV10-3
len: 14
j_gene: TRBJ2-7
d_gene: NA

CDR3aa: CASSIKGWVAGELFF
v_gene: TRBV19
len: 15
j_gene: TRBJ2-2
d_gene: NA

CDR3aa: CASSLDAGARTEAFF
v_gene: TRBV11-1
len: 15
j_gene: TRBJ1-1
d_gene: NA

CDR3aa: CAWMTTPYEQYF
v_gene: TRBV30
len: 12
j_gene: TRBJ2-7
d_gene: NA

CDR3aa: CASSDSSRENTGELFF
v_gene: TRBV6-4
len: 16
j_gene: TRBJ2-2
d_gene: NA

CDR3aa: CASSVEEGYGYTF
v_gene: TRBV25-1
len: 13
j_gene: TRBJ1-2
d_gene: NA

CDR3aa: CAWSSNGAVRETQYF
v_gene: TRBV30
len: 15
j_gene: TRBJ2-5
d_gene: NA

CDR3aa: CASSESPLAYAHEQFF
v_gene: TRBV6-1
len: 16
j_gene: TRBJ2-1
d_gene: NA

CDR3aa: CAISQTGGGYEQYF
v_gene: TRBV10-3
len: 14
j_gene: TRBJ2-7
d_gene: TRBD1

CDR3aa: CASSERGGSNYGYTF
v_gene: TRBV6-1
len: 15
j_gene: TRBJ1-2
d_gene: NA

CDR3aa: CASSPAGPTDTQYF
v_gene: TRBV18
len: 14
j_gene: TRBJ2-3
d_gene: NA

CDR3aa: CASSQVQGNTEAFF
v_gene: TRBV3-1/TRBV3-2
len: 14
j_gene: TRBJ1-1
d_gene: NA

CDR3aa: CAISANGEVGEDSPLHF
v_gene: TRBV10-3
len: 17
j_gene: TRBJ1-6
d_gene: NA

CDR3aa: CASSIDRKLRADTQYF
v_gene: TRBV19
len: 16
j_gene: TRBJ2-3
d_gene: NA

CDR3aa: CASSIDLEETQYF
v_gene: TRBV19
len: 13
j_gene: TRBJ2-5
d_gene: NA

CDR3aa: CSVERGQGGYGYTF
v_gene: TRBV29-1
len: 14
j_gene: TRBJ1-2
d_gene: TRBD1

CDR3aa: CASSQVYPYEQYF
v_gene: TRBV4-1
len: 13
j_gene: TRBJ2-7
d_gene: NA

CDR3aa: CASSHPLMNTEAFF
v_gene: TRBV7-8
len: 14
j_gene: TRBJ1-1
d_gene: NA

CDR3aa: CASSLGLGGETQYF
v_gene: TRBV7-8
len: 14
j_gene: TRBJ2-5
d_gene: NA

CDR3aa: CASSTTSSSTDTQYF
v_gene: TRBV7-3
len: 15
j_gene: TRBJ2-3
d_gene: NA

CDR3aa: CASSRTSGWNTGELFF
v_gene: TRBV7-6
len: 16
j_gene: TRBJ2-2
d_gene: TRBD2

CDR3aa: CASSPGQGAFGSEKLFF
v_gene: TRBV18
len: 17
j_gene: TRBJ1-4
d_gene: TRBD1

CDR3aa: CASSIGGTHYNEQFF
v_gene: TRBV19
len: 15
j_gene: TRBJ2-1
d_gene: NA

CDR3aa: CASSANSHYGYTF
v_gene: TRBV9
len: 13
j_gene: TRBJ1-2
d_gene: NA

CDR3aa: CASSVGRGETQYF
v_gene: TRBV2
len: 13
j_gene: TRBJ2-5
d_gene: NA

CDR3aa: CAVSGGGSYNEQFF
v_gene: TRBV10-3
len: 14
j_gene: TRBJ2-1
d_gene: TRBD2

CDR3aa: CASREGGGSSYNSPLHF
v_gene: TRBV21-1
len: 17
j_gene: TRBJ1-6
d_gene: NA

CDR3aa: CASSQESANTGELFF
v_gene: TRBV4-2
len: 15
j_gene: TRBJ2-2
d_gene: NA

CDR3aa: CASRSSVRNQPQHF
v_gene: TRBV7-8
len: 14
j_gene: TRBJ1-5
d_gene: NA

CDR3aa: CASKHNTEAFF
v_gene: TRBV10-2
len: 11
j_gene: TRBJ1-1
d_gene: NA

CDR3aa: CSVGAEGGYTF
v_gene: TRBV29-1
len: 11
j_gene: TRBJ1-2
d_gene: NA

CDR3aa: CASRTGGGTEAFF
v_gene: TRBV10-2
len: 13
j_gene: TRBJ1-1
d_gene: TRBD1

CDR3aa: CASSPSGGSRETQYF
v_gene: TRBV5-1
len: 15
j_gene: TRBJ2-5
d_gene: TRBD1

CDR3aa: CASSSLRGGGKKAVTDTQYF
v_gene: TRBV7-3
len: 20
j_gene: TRBJ2-3
d_gene: NA

CDR3aa: CAPTQRRSYEQYF
v_gene: TRBV19
len: 13
j_gene: TRBJ2-7
d_gene: NA

CDR3aa: CASREFSGEVLFF
v_gene: TRBV6-5
len: 13
j_gene: TRBJ1-4
d_gene: NA

CDR3aa: CASSLVGHDYNSPLHF
v_gene: TRBV7-9
len: 16
j_gene: TRBJ1-6
d_gene: NA

CDR3aa: CASSSYQETQYF
v_gene: TRBV5-6
len: 12
j_gene: TRBJ2-5
d_gene: NA

CDR3aa: CASSYTTGPNEKLFF
v_gene: TRBV6-2/TRBV6-3
len: 15
j_gene: TRBJ1-4
d_gene: TRBD1

CDR3aa: CASSPQGARYYGYTF
v_gene: TRBV3-1/TRBV3-2
len: 15
j_gene: TRBJ1-2
d_gene: TRBD1

CDR3aa: CAIRTSGYNEQFF
v_gene: TRBV10-3
len: 13
j_gene: TRBJ2-1
d_gene: TRBD2

CDR3aa: CASSQGGDYEQYF
v_gene: TRBV28
len: 13
j_gene: TRBJ2-7
d_gene: NA

CDR3aa: CAGGRGTPLHF
v_gene: TRBV30
len: 11
j_gene: TRBJ1-6
d_gene: NA

CDR3aa: CASSEGGGGWNEQFF
v_gene: TRBV6-1
len: 15
j_gene: TRBJ2-1
d_gene: NA

CDR3aa: CASSLSGTRPYNEQFF
v_gene: TRBV6-4
len: 16
j_gene: TRBJ2-1
d_gene: TRBD2

CDR3aa: CASSQGPQESYGYTF
v_gene: TRBV3-1/TRBV3-2
len: 15
j_gene: TRBJ1-2
d_gene: NA

CDR3aa: CASSTRGQGMQYF
v_gene: TRBV19
len: 13
j_gene: TRBJ2-3
d_gene: TRBD1

CDR3aa: CASRPESAGGDHEQFF
v_gene: TRBV27
len: 16
j_gene: TRBJ2-1
d_gene: TRBD2

CDR3aa: CASSWGDREDTEAFF
v_gene: TRBV5-1
len: 15
j_gene: TRBJ1-1
d_gene: TRBD1

CDR3aa: CASSLLGGRTEAFF
v_gene: TRBV18
len: 14
j_gene: TRBJ1-1
d_gene: NA

CDR3aa: CASSQDGLAGGHEQYF
v_gene: TRBV3-1/TRBV3-2
len: 16
j_gene: TRBJ2-7
d_gene: TRBD2